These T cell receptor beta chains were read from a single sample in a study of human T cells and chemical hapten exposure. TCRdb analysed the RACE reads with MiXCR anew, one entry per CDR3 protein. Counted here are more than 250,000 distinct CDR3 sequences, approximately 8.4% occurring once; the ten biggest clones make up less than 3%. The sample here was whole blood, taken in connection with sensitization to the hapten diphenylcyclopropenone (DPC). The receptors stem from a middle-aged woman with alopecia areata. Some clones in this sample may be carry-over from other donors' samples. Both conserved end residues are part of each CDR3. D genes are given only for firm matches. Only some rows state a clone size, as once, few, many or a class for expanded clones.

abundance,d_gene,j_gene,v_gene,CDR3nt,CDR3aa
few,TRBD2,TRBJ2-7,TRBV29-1,TGCAGCGTTGAAGGGACTAGCGGGCCCTACGAGCAGTACTTC,CSVEGTSGPYEQYF
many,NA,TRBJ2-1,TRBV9,TGTGCCAGCAGCGTCGGCCATGAGCAGTTCTTC,CASSVGHEQFF
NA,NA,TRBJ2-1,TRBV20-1,TGCAGTGCCAGGCGGGAAAACTCCTACAATGAGCAGTTCTTC,CSARRENSYNEQFF
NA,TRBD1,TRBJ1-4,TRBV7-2,TGTGCCAGCAGCCAAGATTCCGGGACAGGGGGCGGAAAACTGTTTTTT,CASSQDSGTGGGKLFF
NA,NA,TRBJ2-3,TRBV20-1,TGCAGTGCCCCCGGCCCTACAGATACGCAGTATTTT,CSAPGPTDTQYF
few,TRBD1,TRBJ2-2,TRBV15,TGTGCCACCAGCAGCTGGACAGGGGTATCCGGGGAGCTGTTTTTT,CATSSWTGVSGELFF
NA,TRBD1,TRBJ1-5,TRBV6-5,TGTGCCGCACAGGGACAGGGAAGAAATCAGCCCCAGCATTTT,CAAQGQGRNQPQHF
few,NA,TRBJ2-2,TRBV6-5,TGTGCCAGCACCAAACAGGGGGGGGGCACCGGGGAGCTGTTTTTT,CASTKQGGGTGELFF
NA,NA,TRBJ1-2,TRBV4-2,TGTGCCAGCAGCCAAGATATCGGCAGGATAATTAGCGGCTACACCTTC,CASSQDIGRIISGYTF
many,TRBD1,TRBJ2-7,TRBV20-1,TGCAGTGCTAGAGATGCCGGGACAGGCAGCAACGAGCAGTACTTC,CSARDAGTGSNEQYF
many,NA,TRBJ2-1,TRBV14,TGTGCCAGCAGCCGACGGACCAATTACAATGAGCAGTTCTTC,CASSRRTNYNEQFF
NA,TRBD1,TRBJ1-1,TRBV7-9,TGTGCCAGCAGCCTAACTCCCGGACAGGTTTCGAACACTGAAGCTTTCTTT,CASSLTPGQVSNTEAFF
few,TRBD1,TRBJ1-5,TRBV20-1,TGCAGTGCTGGGACAGGCAGCAATCAGCCCCAGCATTTT,CSAGTGSNQPQHF
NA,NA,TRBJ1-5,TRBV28,TGTGCCAGCGGCGGTTCAGGTTTCAATCAGCCCCAGCATTTT,CASGGSGFNQPQHF
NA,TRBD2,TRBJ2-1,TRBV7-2,TGTGCCAGCAGCTTACCGGGGACTAGCGGGAGAAAGGGGACCTACAATGAGCAGTTCTTC,CASSLPGTSGRKGTYNEQFF
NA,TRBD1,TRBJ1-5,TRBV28,TGTGCCAGCAGTTCCGGACAGGCAGATCAGCCCCAGCATTTT,CASSSGQADQPQHF
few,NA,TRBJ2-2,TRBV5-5,TGTGCCAGCAGCTTGGCAAGGTCAACGAACACCGGGGAGCTGTTTTTT,CASSLARSTNTGELFF
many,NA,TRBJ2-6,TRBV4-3,TGCGCCAGCAGCCAAGATCGGGGGACATCCTCTGGGGCCAACGTCCTGACTTTC,CASSQDRGTSSGANVLTF
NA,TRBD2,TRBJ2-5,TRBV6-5,TGTGCCAGCAGTAGGGTGGCGGGAGGTGTAGAGACCCAGTACTTC,CASSRVAGGVETQYF
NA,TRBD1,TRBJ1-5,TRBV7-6,TGTGCCAGCAGCTCCAGGGGGCCCGGCAATCAGCCCCAGCATTTT,CASSSRGPGNQPQHF
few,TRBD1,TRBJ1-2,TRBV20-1,TGCAGTGCTAACAGACAGGGCGCCTATGGCTACACCTTC,CSANRQGAYGYTF
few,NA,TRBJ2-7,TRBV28,TGTGCCAGCGGCAAGAGGTCGGCGGGACGGAACTACGAGCAGTACTTC,CASGKRSAGRNYEQYF
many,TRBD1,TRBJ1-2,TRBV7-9,TGTGCCAGCAGCTTAATACAGTCAGGGGGCCGCGGCTACACCTTC,CASSLIQSGGRGYTF
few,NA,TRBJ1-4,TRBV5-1,TGCGCCAGCAGCCCAGGGGCCCGCGGTGAAAAACTGTTTTTT,CASSPGARGEKLFF
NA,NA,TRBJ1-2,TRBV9,TGTGCCAGCAGCGTAGGGGTCGGGAGCCCGTATGGCTACACCTTC,CASSVGVGSPYGYTF
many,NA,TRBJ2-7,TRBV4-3,TGCGCCAGCAGCCAAGATACCTACACATACGAGCAGTACTTC,CASSQDTYTYEQYF
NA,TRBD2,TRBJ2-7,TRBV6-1,TGTGCCAGCAGTGACGGACTAGCGGGGAGCTACGAGCAGTACTTC,CASSDGLAGSYEQYF
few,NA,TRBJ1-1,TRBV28,TGTGCCAGCAGGAAGACAGCGTACACTGAAGCTTTCTTT,CASRKTAYTEAFF
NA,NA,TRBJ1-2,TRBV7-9,TGTGCCAGCAGCGGGACCTGGGCAGATGGCTACACCTTC,CASSGTWADGYTF
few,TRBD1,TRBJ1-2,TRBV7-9,TGTGCCAGTAGGGACAGCCAGTATGGCTACACCTTC,CASRDSQYGYTF
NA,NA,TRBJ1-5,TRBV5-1,TGCGCCAGCAGCTTGGGAGGCCAGACCGGTCAGCCCCAGCATTTT,CASSLGGQTGQPQHF
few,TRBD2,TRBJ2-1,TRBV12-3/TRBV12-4,TGTGCCAGCAGGCCGACTAGCGGGGGGTATGAGCAGTTCTTC,CASRPTSGGYEQFF
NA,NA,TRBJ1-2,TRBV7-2,TGTGCCAGCAGCTTAGTAGAGGGGGTCGGCGGCACCTTC,CASSLVEGVGGTF
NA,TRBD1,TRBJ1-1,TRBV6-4,TGTGCCAGCAGTGCACAGGGACAGGGGGGCACTGAAGCTTTCTTT,CASSAQGQGGTEAFF
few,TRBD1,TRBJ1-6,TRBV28,TGTGCCAGCAGTTTCGGACAGGGAGGGAATTCACCCCTCCACTTT,CASSFGQGGNSPLHF
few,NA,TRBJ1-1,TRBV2,TGTGCCAGCAGGGGCGACAGTAACACTGAAGCTTTCTTT,CASRGDSNTEAFF
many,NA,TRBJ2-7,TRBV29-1,TGCGCTGGAGGGGAAAGACAGTCCTACGAGCAGTACTTC,CAGGERQSYEQYF
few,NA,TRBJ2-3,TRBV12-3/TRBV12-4,TGTGCCAGCAGGGGGACCGCAGGCACAGATACGCAGTATTTT,CASRGTAGTDTQYF
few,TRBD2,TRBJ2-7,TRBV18,TGTGCCAGCTCACCACCAGCGGGAGGAATCGAGCAGTACTTC,CASSPPAGGIEQYF
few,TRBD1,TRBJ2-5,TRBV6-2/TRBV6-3,TGTGCCAGCAGTCCCGGACAGGGGATGTCCCAGTACTTC,CASSPGQGMSQYF
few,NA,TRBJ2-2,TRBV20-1,TGCAGTGCTAGAGACCGGGTGAACACCGGGGAGCTGTTTTTT,CSARDRVNTGELFF
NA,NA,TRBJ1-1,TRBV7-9,TGTGCCAGCAGCTTTTCACATGGGCAGACCCTGGGGGACACTGAAGCTTTCTTT,CASSFSHGQTLGDTEAFF
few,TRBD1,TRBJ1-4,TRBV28,TGTGCCAGCAGTATTACAGGGGTTACTAATGAAAAACTGTTTTTT,CASSITGVTNEKLFF
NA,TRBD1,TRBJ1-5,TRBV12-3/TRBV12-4,TGTGCCAGCAGTTGGACAGGGGGCGATCAGCCCCAGCATTTT,CASSWTGGDQPQHF
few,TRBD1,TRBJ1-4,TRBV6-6,TGTGCCAGCAGTTCAGGGGGCAACTTATATGAAAAACTGTTTTTT,CASSSGGNLYEKLFF
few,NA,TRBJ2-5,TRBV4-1,TGCGCCAGCAGCCAGGGGGAAAGGGGAGTCTTAGGTAGCCAGTACTTC,CASSQGERGVLGSQYF
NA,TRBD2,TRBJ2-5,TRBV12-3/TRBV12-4,TGTGCCAGCAGTCCGAGACTAGCGGGAGTGGAGACCCAGTACTTC,CASSPRLAGVETQYF
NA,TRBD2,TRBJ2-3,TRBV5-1,TGCGCCAGCAGCTCAAAACTAGCGGGCACAGATACGCAGTATTTT,CASSSKLAGTDTQYF
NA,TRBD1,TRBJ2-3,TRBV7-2,TGTGCCAGCAGCTTCAGGGGGACCGGCACAGATACGCAGTATTTT,CASSFRGTGTDTQYF
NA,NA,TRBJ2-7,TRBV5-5,TGTGCCAGCAGCTTGCGATGGGGGCACTCCTACGAGCAGTACTTC,CASSLRWGHSYEQYF
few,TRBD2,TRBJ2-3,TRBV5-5,TGTGCCAGCATCTGGGGGGGTACAGATACGCAGTATTTT,CASIWGGTDTQYF
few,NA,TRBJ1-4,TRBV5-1,TGCGCCAGCAGCTTGGCCAAAGCAACTAATGAAAAACTGTTTTTT,CASSLAKATNEKLFF
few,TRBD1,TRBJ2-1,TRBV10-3,TGTGCCATCAGTTCAAGGGACAGGGCCAATGAGCAGTTCTTC,CAISSRDRANEQFF
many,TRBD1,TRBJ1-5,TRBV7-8,TGTGCCAGCAGCTTAGGCTACAGGGGAAATAGCAATCAGCCCCAGCATTTT,CASSLGYRGNSNQPQHF